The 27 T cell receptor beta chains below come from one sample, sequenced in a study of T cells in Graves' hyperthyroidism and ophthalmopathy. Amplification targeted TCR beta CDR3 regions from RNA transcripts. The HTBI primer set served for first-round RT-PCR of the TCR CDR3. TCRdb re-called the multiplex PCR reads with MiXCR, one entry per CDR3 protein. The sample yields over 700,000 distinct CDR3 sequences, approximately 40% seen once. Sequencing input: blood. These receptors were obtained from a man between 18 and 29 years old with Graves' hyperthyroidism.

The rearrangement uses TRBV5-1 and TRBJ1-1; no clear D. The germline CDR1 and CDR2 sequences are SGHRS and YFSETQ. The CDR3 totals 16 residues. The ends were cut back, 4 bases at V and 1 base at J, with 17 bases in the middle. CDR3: CASSTGRGRANTEAFF. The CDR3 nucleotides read TGCGCCAGCAGCACTGGCCGAGGAAGGGCGAACACTGAAGCTTTCTTT.

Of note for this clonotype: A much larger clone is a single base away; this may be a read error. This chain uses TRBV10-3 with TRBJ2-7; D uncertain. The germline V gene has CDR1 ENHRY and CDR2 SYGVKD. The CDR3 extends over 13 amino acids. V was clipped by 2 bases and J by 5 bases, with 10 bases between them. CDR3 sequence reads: CAISEGQSNEQYF. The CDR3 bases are TGTGCCATCAGTGAGGGTCAAAGCAACGAGCAGTACTTC.

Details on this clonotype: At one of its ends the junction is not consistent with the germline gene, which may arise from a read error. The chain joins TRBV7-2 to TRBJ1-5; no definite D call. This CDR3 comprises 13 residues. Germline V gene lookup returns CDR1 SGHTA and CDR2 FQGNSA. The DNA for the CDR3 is TGCGCCAGCAGCCAAGATCGGGAACTGCCCCAGCATTTT. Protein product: CASSQDRELPQHF.

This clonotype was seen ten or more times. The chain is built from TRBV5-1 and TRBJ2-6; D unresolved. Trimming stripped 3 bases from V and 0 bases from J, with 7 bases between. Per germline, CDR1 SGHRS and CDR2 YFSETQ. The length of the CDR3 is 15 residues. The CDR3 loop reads CASSSAASGANVLTF. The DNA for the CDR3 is TGCGCCAGCAGCTCAGCAGCCTCTGGGGCCAACGTCCTGACTTTC.

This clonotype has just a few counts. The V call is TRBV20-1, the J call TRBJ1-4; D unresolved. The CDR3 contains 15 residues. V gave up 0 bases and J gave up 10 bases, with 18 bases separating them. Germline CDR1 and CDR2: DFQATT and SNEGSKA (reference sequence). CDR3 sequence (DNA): TGCAGTGCTAGAGATCTTGGAGAAGATGGCGCAAAACTGTTTTTT. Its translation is CSARDLGEDGAKLFF.

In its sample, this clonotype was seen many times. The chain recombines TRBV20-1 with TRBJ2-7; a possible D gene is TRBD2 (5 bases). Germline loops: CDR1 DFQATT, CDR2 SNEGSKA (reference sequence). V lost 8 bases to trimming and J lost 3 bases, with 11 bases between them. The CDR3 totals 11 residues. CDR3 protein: CSSGKGYEQYF. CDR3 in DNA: TGCAGTAGCGGTAAAGGCTACGAGCAGTACTTC.

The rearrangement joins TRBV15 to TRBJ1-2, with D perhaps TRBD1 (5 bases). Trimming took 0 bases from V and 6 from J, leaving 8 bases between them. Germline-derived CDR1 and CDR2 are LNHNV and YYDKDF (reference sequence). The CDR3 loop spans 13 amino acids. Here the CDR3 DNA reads TGTGCCACCAGCAGAGACAGGGCGGATGGCTACACCTTC. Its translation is CATSRDRADGYTF.

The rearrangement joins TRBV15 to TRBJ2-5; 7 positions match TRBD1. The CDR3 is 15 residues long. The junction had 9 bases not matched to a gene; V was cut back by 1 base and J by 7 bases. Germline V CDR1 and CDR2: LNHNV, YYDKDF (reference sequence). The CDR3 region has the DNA TGTGCCACCAGCAGAGTAGGGGGCCGCCTGGGGACCCAGTACTTC. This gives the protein CATSRVGGRLGTQYF.

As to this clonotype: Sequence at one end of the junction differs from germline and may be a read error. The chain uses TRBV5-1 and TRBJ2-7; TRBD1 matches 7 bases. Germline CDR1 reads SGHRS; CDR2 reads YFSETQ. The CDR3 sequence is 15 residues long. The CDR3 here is CASSPRDSRTYEQYF. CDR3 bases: TGTGCCAGCAGCCCCCGGGACAGCCGGACCTACGAGCAGTACTTC.

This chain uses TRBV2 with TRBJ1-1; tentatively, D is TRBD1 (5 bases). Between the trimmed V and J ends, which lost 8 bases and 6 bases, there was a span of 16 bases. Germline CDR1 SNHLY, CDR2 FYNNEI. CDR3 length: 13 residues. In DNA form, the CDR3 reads TGTGCCAGCGGGGGAGGGGTGATCTCTGAAGCTTTCTTT. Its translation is CASGGGVISEAFF.

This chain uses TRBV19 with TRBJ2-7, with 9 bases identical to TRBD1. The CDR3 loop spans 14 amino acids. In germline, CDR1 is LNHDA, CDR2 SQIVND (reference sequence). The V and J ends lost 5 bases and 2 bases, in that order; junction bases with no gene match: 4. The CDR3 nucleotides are TGTGCCAGTAGTCGGGACAGGGTAACCTACGAGCAGTACTTC. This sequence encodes CASSRDRVTYEQYF.

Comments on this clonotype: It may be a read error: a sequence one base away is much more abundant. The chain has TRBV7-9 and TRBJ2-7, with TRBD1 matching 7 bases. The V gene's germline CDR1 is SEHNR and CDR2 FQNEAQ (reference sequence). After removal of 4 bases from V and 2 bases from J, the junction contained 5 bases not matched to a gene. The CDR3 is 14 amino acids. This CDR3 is CASSSSGTAYEQYF. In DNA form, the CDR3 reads TGTGCCAGCAGCTCCTCCGGGACAGCCTACGAGCAGTACTTC.

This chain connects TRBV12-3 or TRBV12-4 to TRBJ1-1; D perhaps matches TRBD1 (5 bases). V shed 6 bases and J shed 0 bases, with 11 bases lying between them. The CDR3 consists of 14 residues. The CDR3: CASRRDRVNTEAFF. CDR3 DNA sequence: TGTGCCAGCAGACGGGACCGCGTGAACACTGAAGCTTTCTTT.

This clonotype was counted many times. CDR3 sequence reads: CASSGNSAAFF. In DNA form, the CDR3 reads TGTGCCAGCAGCGGAAACAGTGCAGCTTTCTTT. J is TRBJ1-1 and V is TRBV11-3, with D unclear. The germline V gene encodes CDR1 SGHNT and CDR2 YENEEA. The CDR3 contains 11 residues. Trimming removed 5 bases at V and 10 bases at J, with 11 bases between.

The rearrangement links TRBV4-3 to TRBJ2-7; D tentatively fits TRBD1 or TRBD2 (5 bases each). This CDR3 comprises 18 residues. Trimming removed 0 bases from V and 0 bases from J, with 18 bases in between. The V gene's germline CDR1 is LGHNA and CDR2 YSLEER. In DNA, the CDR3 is TGCGCCAGCAGCCAAGACGTCGGGGCGCTTGCTAGCTCCTACGAGCAGTACTTC. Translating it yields CASSQDVGALASSYEQYF.

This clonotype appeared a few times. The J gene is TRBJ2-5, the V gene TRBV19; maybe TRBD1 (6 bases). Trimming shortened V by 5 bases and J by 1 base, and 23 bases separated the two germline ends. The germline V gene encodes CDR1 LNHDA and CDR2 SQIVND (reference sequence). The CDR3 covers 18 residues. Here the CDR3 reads CASSPMNRADFSQETQYF. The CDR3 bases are TGTGCCAGTAGTCCGATGAACAGGGCGGACTTTTCCCAAGAGACCCAGTACTTC.

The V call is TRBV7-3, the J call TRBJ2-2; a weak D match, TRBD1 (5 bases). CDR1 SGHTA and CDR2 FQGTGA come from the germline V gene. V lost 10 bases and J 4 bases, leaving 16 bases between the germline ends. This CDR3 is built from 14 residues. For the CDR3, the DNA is TGTGCCACCAGGGTGGAAGGGTCCACCGGGGAGCTGTTTTTT. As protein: CATRVEGSTGELFF.

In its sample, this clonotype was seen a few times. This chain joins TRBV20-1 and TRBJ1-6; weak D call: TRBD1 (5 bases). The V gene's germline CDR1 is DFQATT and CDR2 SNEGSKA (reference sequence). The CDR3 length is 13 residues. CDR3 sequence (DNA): TGCGGAAGGGGCTCCCAGAATAATTCACCCCTCCACTTT. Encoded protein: CGRGSQNNSPLHF.

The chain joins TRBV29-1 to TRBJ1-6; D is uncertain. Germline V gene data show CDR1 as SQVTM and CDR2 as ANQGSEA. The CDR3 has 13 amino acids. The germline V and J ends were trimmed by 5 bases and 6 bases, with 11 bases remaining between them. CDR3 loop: CSVSLGINSPLHF. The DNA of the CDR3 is TGCAGCGTTTCCTTAGGGATTAATTCACCCCTCCACTTT.

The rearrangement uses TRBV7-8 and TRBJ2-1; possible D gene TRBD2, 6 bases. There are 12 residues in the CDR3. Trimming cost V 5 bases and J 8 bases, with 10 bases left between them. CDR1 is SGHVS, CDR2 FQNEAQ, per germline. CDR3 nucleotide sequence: TGTGCCAGCAGCCTAAGGGAGGATGAGCAGTTCTTC. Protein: CASSLREDEQFF.

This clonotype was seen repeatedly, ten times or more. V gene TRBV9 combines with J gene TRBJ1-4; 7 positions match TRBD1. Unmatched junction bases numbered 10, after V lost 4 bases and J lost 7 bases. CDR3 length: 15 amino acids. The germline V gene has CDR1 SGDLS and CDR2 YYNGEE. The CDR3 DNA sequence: TGTGCCAGCAGCCCCCTCGACAGGGAAAGTGAAAAACTGTTTTTT. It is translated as CASSPLDRESEKLFF.

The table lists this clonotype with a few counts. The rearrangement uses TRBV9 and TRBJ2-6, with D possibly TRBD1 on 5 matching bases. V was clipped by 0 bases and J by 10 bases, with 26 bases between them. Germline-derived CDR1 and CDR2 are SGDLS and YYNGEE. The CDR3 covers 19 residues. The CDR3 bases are TGTGCCAGCAGCGTAGACAGGTTGCCCACATCCCTTACGCCTAACGTCCTGACTTTC. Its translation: CASSVDRLPTSLTPNVLTF.

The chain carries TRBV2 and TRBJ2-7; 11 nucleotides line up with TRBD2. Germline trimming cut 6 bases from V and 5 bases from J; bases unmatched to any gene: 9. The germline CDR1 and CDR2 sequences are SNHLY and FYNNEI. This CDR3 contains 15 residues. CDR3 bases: TGTGCCAGCAGCCTACAGACTAGCGGGAATCACGAGCAGTACTTC. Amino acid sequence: CASSLQTSGNHEQYF. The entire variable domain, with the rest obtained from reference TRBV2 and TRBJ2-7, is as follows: EPEVTQTPSHQVTQMGQEVILRCVPISNHLYFYWYRQILGQKVEFLVSFYNNEISEKSEIFDDQFSVERPDGSNFTLKIRSTKLEDSAMYFCASSLQTSGNHEQYFGPGTRLTVT.

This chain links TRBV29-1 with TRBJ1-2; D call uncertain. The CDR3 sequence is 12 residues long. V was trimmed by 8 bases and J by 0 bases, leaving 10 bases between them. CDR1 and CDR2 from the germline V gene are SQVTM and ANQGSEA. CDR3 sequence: CSLLSANYGYTF. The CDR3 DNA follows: TGCAGCTTGTTGTCGGCTAACTATGGCTACACCTTC.

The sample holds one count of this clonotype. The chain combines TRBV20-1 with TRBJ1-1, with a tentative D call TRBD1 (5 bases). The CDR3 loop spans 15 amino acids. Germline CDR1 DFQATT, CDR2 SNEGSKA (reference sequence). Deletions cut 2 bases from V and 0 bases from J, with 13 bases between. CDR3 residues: CSARSGGGVNTEAFF. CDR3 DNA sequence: TGCAGTGCTAGATCGGGGGGGGGGGTGAACACTGAAGCTTTCTTT.

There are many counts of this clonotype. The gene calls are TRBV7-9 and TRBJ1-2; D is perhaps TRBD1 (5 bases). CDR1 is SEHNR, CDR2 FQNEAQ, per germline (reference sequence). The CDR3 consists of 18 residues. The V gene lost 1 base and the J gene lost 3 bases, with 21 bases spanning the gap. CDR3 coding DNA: TGTGCCAGCAGCTTAGTGGGGGGGGAACTAGTCGGCGACTATGGCTACACCTTC. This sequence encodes CASSLVGGELVGDYGYTF.

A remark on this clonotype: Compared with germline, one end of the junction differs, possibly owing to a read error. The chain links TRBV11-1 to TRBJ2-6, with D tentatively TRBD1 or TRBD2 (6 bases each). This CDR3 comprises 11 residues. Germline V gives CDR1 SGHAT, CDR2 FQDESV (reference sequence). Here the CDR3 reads CASSSGDTEAF. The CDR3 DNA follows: TGTGCCAGCAGCTCGGGGGACACTGAAGCTTTC.